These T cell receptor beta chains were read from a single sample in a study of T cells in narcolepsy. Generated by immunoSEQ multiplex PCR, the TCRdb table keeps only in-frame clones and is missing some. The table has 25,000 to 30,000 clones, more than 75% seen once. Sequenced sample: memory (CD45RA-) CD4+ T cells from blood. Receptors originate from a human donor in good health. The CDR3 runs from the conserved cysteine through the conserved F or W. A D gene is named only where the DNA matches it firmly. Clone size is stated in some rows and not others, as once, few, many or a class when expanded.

cdr3_nt: TGTGCCAGCTCACTGTCTAGACAAGAGACCCAGTACTTC
cdr3_aa: CASSLSRQETQYF
d_call: -
v_call: TRBV18
j_call: TRBJ2-5
clone_size: -

cdr3_nt: TGTGCCACCAGCAGAGGCTTACATGAGCAGTTCTTC
cdr3_aa: CATSRGLHEQFF
d_call: -
v_call: TRBV15
j_call: TRBJ2-1
clone_size: -

cdr3_nt: TGTGCCAGCAGTATTCGCAATGAGCAGTTCTTC
cdr3_aa: CASSIRNEQFF
d_call: -
v_call: TRBV28
j_call: TRBJ2-1
clone_size: -

cdr3_nt: TGTGCCAGCAGTTCCGAGAGGGGAGGAGCCAAAAACATTCAGTACTTC
cdr3_aa: CASSSERGGAKNIQYF
d_call: -
v_call: TRBV27
j_call: TRBJ2-4
clone_size: -

cdr3_nt: TGTGCCAGCAGCTTACAGTTCACCGGGGAGCTGTTTTTT
cdr3_aa: CASSLQFTGELFF
d_call: -
v_call: TRBV13
j_call: TRBJ2-2
clone_size: -

cdr3_nt: TGTGCCAGCAGCTTACGAGACAGGGGGACTAACACTGAAGCTTTCTTT
cdr3_aa: CASSLRDRGTNTEAFF
d_call: TRBD1
v_call: TRBV11-2
j_call: TRBJ1-1
clone_size: -

cdr3_nt: TGTGCCAGCAGCTCGGTGGGACAGGGAAGTTCACCCCTCCACTTT
cdr3_aa: CASSSVGQGSSPLHF
d_call: TRBD1
v_call: TRBV5-8
j_call: TRBJ1-6
clone_size: -

cdr3_nt: TGTGCCAGCAGTGAAGCGCTCATCACGGCGATTCTAGGCGGTTCACCCCTCCACTTT
cdr3_aa: CASSEALITAILGGSPLHF
d_call: -
v_call: TRBV6-1
j_call: TRBJ1-6
clone_size: -

cdr3_nt: TGTGCCAGCAGCCGCGACGGGGGAAATAACTATGGCTACACCTTC
cdr3_aa: CASSRDGGNNYGYTF
d_call: -
v_call: TRBV5-4
j_call: TRBJ1-2
clone_size: -

cdr3_nt: TGCGCCAGCAGGTATCAGCCGCAGGGCTCTGGAAACACCATATATTTT
cdr3_aa: CASRYQPQGSGNTIYF
d_call: -
v_call: TRBV5-1
j_call: TRBJ1-3
clone_size: -

cdr3_nt: TGTGCCAGCAACAGGGGTCGAATCACTGAAGCTTTCTTT
cdr3_aa: CASNRGRITEAFF
d_call: TRBD1
v_call: TRBV19
j_call: TRBJ1-1
clone_size: -

cdr3_nt: TGTGCCAGCAGCCAAGTTCTCCCGACTAGCGGGGGGAACACCGGGGAGCTGTTTTTT
cdr3_aa: CASSQVLPTSGGNTGELFF
d_call: TRBD2
v_call: TRBV4-2
j_call: TRBJ2-2
clone_size: once

cdr3_nt: TGTGCCAGCAGCTTAGGTAGCGGGGCAGGGGAGCAGTACTTC
cdr3_aa: CASSLGSGAGEQYF
d_call: TRBD2
v_call: TRBV7-6
j_call: TRBJ2-7
clone_size: -

cdr3_nt: TGTGCCTGGGACAGGGGGAATGGAAACACCATATATTTT
cdr3_aa: CAWDRGNGNTIYF
d_call: TRBD1
v_call: TRBV30
j_call: TRBJ1-3
clone_size: -

cdr3_nt: TGTGCCAGCAGTCCTCCAGGGGAGTACACTGAAGCTTTCTTT
cdr3_aa: CASSPPGEYTEAFF
d_call: -
v_call: TRBV28
j_call: TRBJ1-1
clone_size: -

cdr3_nt: TGCGCCAGCAAAGTAGGCAGGCCCGCTAACTATGGCTACACCTTC
cdr3_aa: CASKVGRPANYGYTF
d_call: -
v_call: TRBV10-1
j_call: TRBJ1-2
clone_size: -

cdr3_nt: TGTGCCAGTAAGGAGCAGGGGCTGTCCGGGGGCGGCTACACCTTC
cdr3_aa: CASKEQGLSGGGYTF
d_call: -
v_call: TRBV19
j_call: TRBJ1-2
clone_size: -

cdr3_nt: TGTGCCAGCAGTGAAGCCCGGACAGGGGGCAATGGCTACACCTTC
cdr3_aa: CASSEARTGGNGYTF
d_call: TRBD1
v_call: TRBV6-1
j_call: TRBJ1-2
clone_size: -

cdr3_nt: TGTGCCAGCAGCCAAGGAGGGGGCGAAGCAGATACGCAGTATTTT
cdr3_aa: CASSQGGGEADTQYF
d_call: TRBD1
v_call: TRBV4-2
j_call: TRBJ2-3
clone_size: few

cdr3_nt: TGTGCCAGCAGTTTATTTGGCCGGAATGAAAAACTGTTTTTT
cdr3_aa: CASSLFGRNEKLFF
d_call: -
v_call: TRBV27
j_call: TRBJ1-4
clone_size: -

cdr3_nt: TGTGCCAGCAGCTTAGGTACAGACGCGGGATACGAGCAGTACTTC
cdr3_aa: CASSLGTDAGYEQYF
d_call: -
v_call: TRBV7-7
j_call: TRBJ2-7
clone_size: -

cdr3_nt: TGTGCCAGCAGCTCAAGCGGGGCCAGCTCCTATAATTCACCCCTCCACTTT
cdr3_aa: CASSSSGASSYNSPLHF
d_call: -
v_call: TRBV27
j_call: TRBJ1-6
clone_size: -

cdr3_nt: TGTGCCAGCAGCGGACAGGGCTTCGACACTGAAGCTTTCTTT
cdr3_aa: CASSGQGFDTEAFF
d_call: TRBD1
v_call: TRBV7-6
j_call: TRBJ1-1
clone_size: once

cdr3_nt: TGTGCCAGCAGTCCCCAAAGACAGGGCTCCGAGCAGTACTTC
cdr3_aa: CASSPQRQGSEQYF
d_call: TRBD1
v_call: TRBV6-5
j_call: TRBJ2-7
clone_size: -

cdr3_nt: TGTGCCAGCAGCTCCCCCCGATTCCGTGATAGGGAAAAACTGTTTTTT
cdr3_aa: CASSSPRFRDREKLFF
d_call: -
v_call: TRBV28
j_call: TRBJ1-4
clone_size: -

cdr3_nt: TGTGCCAGCAGCTTAGGGCAGGGTCTCGTACGGCTCCCCTACGAGCAGTACTTC
cdr3_aa: CASSLGQGLVRLPYEQYF
d_call: -
v_call: TRBV7-9
j_call: TRBJ2-7
clone_size: -

cdr3_nt: TGTGCCAGCAGCCTTGACAGGGGGCGAATCCGGTCTGGGGCCAACGTCCTGACTTTC
cdr3_aa: CASSLDRGRIRSGANVLTF
d_call: TRBD1
v_call: TRBV7-9
j_call: TRBJ2-6
clone_size: once